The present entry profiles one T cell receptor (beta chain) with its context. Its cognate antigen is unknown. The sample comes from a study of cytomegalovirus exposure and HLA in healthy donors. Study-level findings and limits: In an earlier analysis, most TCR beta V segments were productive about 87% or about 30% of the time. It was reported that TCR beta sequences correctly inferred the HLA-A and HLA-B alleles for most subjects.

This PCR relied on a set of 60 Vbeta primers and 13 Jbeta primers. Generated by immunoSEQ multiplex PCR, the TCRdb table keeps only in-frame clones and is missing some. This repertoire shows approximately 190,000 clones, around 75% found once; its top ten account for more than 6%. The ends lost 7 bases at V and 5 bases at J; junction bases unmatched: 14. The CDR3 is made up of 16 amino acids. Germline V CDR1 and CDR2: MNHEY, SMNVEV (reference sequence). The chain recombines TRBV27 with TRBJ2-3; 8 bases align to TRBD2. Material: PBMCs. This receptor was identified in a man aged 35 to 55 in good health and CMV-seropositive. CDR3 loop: CASNSLLGGAGDTQYF. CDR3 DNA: TGTGCCAGCAATTCCCTCCTCGGGGGGGCGGGAGATACGCAGTATTTT.